What follows are 30 T cell receptor beta chains derived from one specimen sequenced in a study of blood T cell repertoires in COVID-19. Sequencing used immunoSEQ multiplex PCR; TCRdb keeps in-frame clones, though not all of them. The sample includes 430,000 or so clones, 70% to 90% of them seen just once. The sample consisted of peripheral blood. These receptors originate from a man aged 18 to 29 with COVID-19, enrolled during active disease.

The chain joins TRBV7-9 to TRBJ2-2; no clear D gene. Trimming took 4 bases from V and 2 from J, leaving 8 bases between them. Germline assignment: CDR1 SEHNR and CDR2 FQNEAQ (reference sequence). The CDR3 totals 14 residues. The CDR3 protein is CASSWQENTGELFF. CDR3 sequence (DNA): TGTGCCAGCAGCTGGCAGGAAAACACCGGGGAGCTGTTTTTT.

This clone was recorded once. The chain employs TRBV27 and TRBJ2-2, with TRBD1 as a possible D gene (6 bases). CDR1 and CDR2 (germline): MNHEY, SMNVEV (reference sequence). Deletions cut 7 bases from V and 3 bases from J, with 12 bases between. The CDR3 loop spans 14 amino acids. As DNA, the CDR3 is TGTGCCAGCACCACGGACAGCCACACCGGGGAGCTGTTTTTT. Amino acids: CASTTDSHTGELFF.

The CDR3 DNA is TGTGCCAGCAGCCCCACGCTAAACACTGAAGCTTTCTTT. This gives the protein CASSPTLNTEAFF. V usage is TRBV7-7 and J usage is TRBJ1-1, with D unresolved. Germline V gene sequence: CDR1 SSHAT, CDR2 FNYEAQ (reference sequence). This CDR3 has 13 residues. Trimming stripped 5 bases from V and 2 bases from J, with 9 bases between.

J is TRBJ2-3 and V is TRBV7-9; 12 positions match TRBD2. The germline CDR1 and CDR2 sequences are SEHNR and FQNEAQ (reference sequence). The CDR3 has 16 amino acids. J gave up 10 bases and V 5 bases, and 13 bases lay outside the gene matches. The CDR3 DNA sequence: TGTGCCAGCAGCCCAAGGACTAGCGGGATGGGGGGTGCGCAGTATTTT. It yields the protein CASSPRTSGMGGAQYF. Together with reference TRBV7-9 and TRBJ2-3, the CDR3 gives the full variable domain: DTGVSQNPRHKITKRGQNVTFRCDPISEHNRLYWYRQTLGQGPEFLTYFQNEAQLEKSRLLSDRFSAERPKGSFSTLEIQRTEQGDSAMYLCASSPRTSGMGGAQYFGPGTRLTVL.

The CDR3 DNA sequence: TGTGCCAGCAGGCGACAGGGCCAGCCCCAGCATTTT. It translates to CASRRQGQPQHF. The chain recombines TRBV12-3 or TRBV12-4 with TRBJ1-5, with 7 positions matching TRBD1. The CDR3 is 12 residues long. The J segment lost 7 bases and the V segment lost 6 bases, leaving 3 bases of the junction unmatched.

The V call is TRBV18, the J call TRBJ1-6; D remains unclear. The germline V gene has CDR1 KGHSH and CDR2 LQKENI. The V end was cut by 4 bases, the J end by 9 bases, with 16 bases between. This CDR3 has 15 residues. The CDR3 region has the DNA TGTGCCAGCTCACGGGGAGGGCCGGATAGTTCACCCCTCCACTTT. This codes for CASSRGGPDSSPLHF.

The chain carries TRBV18 and TRBJ1-1; maybe TRBD1 (6 bases). This CDR3 is 15 amino acids long. The germline V and J ends were trimmed by 3 bases and 3 bases, with 14 bases remaining between them. CDR1 is KGHSH, CDR2 LQKENI, per germline. The DNA for the CDR3 is TGTGCCAGCTCACCCCTACAATCAGGGGACACTGAAGCTTTCTTT. Translation: CASSPLQSGDTEAFF.

The chain is built from TRBV3-1 (or the pseudogene TRBV3-2) and TRBJ1-1; weak D call: TRBD1 (5 bases). The V end lost 6 bases, the J end lost 1 base, and 12 bases lay between the germline ends. Per the germline V gene, CDR1 is LGHDT and CDR2 is YNNKEL (reference sequence). CDR3 size: 14 residues. The CDR3 region has the DNA TGTGCCAGCAGACGGGGGGTTGCGAACACTGAAGCTTTCTTT. It translates to CASRRGVANTEAFF.

The gene calls are TRBV19 and TRBJ2-2; the match to TRBD1 covers 9 bases. Germline V lookup: CDR1 LNHDA, CDR2 SQIVND (reference sequence). The J segment lost 3 bases and the V segment lost 4 bases, leaving 3 bases of the junction unmatched. This CDR3 region has 15 residues. The CDR3 nucleotides are TGTGCCAGTAGTAGGGGACAGGGTTACACCGGGGAGCTGTTTTTT. Translated, it gives CASSRGQGYTGELFF. The full variable domain, in which reference TRBV19 and TRBJ2-2 provide the parts outside the CDR3, is DGGITQSPKYLFRKEGQNVTLSCEQNLNHDAMYWYRQDPGQGLRLIYYSQIVNDFQKGDIAEGYSVSREKKESFPLTVTSAQKNPTAFYLCASSRGQGYTGELFFGEGSRLTVL.

On this clone: Since no conserved phenylalanine or tryptophan closes the CDR3, a read error is the likely cause. The chain combines TRBV12-5 with TRBJ1-1; TRBD1 is a possible D gene (6 bases). The J call may be mistaken, given a closer DNA end match to TRBJ1-3. From germline, CDR1 is LGHNT and CDR2 FRNRAP. The CDR3 has 12 residues. The CDR3 nucleotides are TGTGCTAGTGGTTTGCCGGGACACCCGATATATTAC. It encodes CASGLPGHPIYY.

This clone was detected once. The genes are TRBV2 and TRBJ1-1; 11 positions match TRBD1. The germline V gene encodes CDR1 SNHLY and CDR2 FYNNEI. The ends lost 6 bases at V and 6 bases at J; junction bases unmatched: 12. This CDR3 comprises 16 residues. CDR3 loop: CASSVGQGARGAEAFF. The CDR3 DNA follows: TGTGCCAGCAGCGTCGGACAGGGGGCACGAGGCGCTGAAGCTTTCTTT.

The V call is TRBV5-4, the J call TRBJ2-1; D may be TRBD2 (5 bases). The length of the CDR3 is 15 residues. In germline, CDR1 is SGHNT, CDR2 YYREEE (reference sequence). V was clipped by 4 bases and J by 2 bases, with 13 bases between them. In nucleotides, the CDR3 is TGTGCCAGCAGCGGGAGATGGGCCCCCTACAATGAGCAGTTCTTC. Translation gives CASSGRWAPYNEQFF.

CDR3 sequence: CASSFHQSPEQYF. The CDR3 coding sequence is TGTGCCAGCAGCTTTCATCAGTCTCCCGAGCAGTACTTC. The chain combines TRBV5-5 with TRBJ2-7; D gene ambiguous. Between the trimmed V and J ends, which lost 2 bases and 6 bases, there was a span of 12 bases. CDR1 is SGHKS and CDR2 is YYEKEE in the germline V gene (reference sequence). This CDR3 is 13 amino acids long.

This clone occurred a few times. The chain joins TRBV2 to TRBJ2-3; D may be TRBD1 (5 bases). Germline lookup yields CDR1 SNHLY and CDR2 FYNNEI. The CDR3 loop spans 13 amino acids. Trimming cost V 7 bases and J 3 bases, with 11 bases left between them. The CDR3 DNA reads as TGTGCCAGCAATCTCAGACAGACAGATACGCAGTATTTT. Residues: CASNLRQTDTQYF. Full variable domain (remainder filled in from reference TRBV2 and TRBJ2-3): EPEVTQTPSHQVTQMGQEVILRCVPISNHLYFYWYRQILGQKVEFLVSFYNNEISEKSEIFDDQFSVERPDGSNFTLKIRSTKLEDSAMYFCASNLRQTDTQYFGPGTRLTVL.

The chain links TRBV18 to TRBJ2-5; TRBD1 aligns across 8 bases. The J segment lost 4 bases and the V segment lost 1 base, leaving 5 bases of the junction unmatched. CDR3 length: 15 residues. CDR1 KGHSH and CDR2 LQKENI come from the germline V gene. CDR3 amino acids: CASSPQGQAAETQYF. Here the CDR3 DNA reads TGTGCCAGCTCACCACAGGGACAGGCTGCAGAGACCCAGTACTTC. The full variable domain, in which reference TRBV18 and TRBJ2-5 provide the parts outside the CDR3, is NAGVMQNPRHLVRRRGQEARLRCSPMKGHSHVYWYRQLPEEGLKFMVYLQKENIIDESGMPKERFSAEFPKEGPSILRIQQVVRGDSAAYFCASSPQGQAAETQYFGPGTRLLVL.

The V call is TRBV18, the J call TRBJ1-3; tentatively, D is TRBD1 (5 bases). The CDR3 has 17 amino acids. V lost 3 bases and J 0 bases, leaving 15 bases between the germline ends. Looked up from germline, CDR1 is KGHSH and CDR2 is LQKENI. The CDR3 DNA follows: TGTGCCAGCTCACCTGACACAGGACGGCGCTCTGGAAACACCATATATTTT. Encoded protein: CASSPDTGRRSGNTIYF.

J is TRBJ2-3 and V is TRBV15, with a tentative D call TRBD1 (5 bases). CDR1 and CDR2 from the germline V gene are LNHNV and YYDKDF (reference sequence). V lost 3 bases to trimming and J lost 3 bases, with 7 bases between them. The CDR3 contains 13 residues. In DNA form, the CDR3 reads TGTGCCACCAGCAGGGACAAGACAGATACGCAGTATTTT. Amino acid sequence: CATSRDKTDTQYF. Together with reference TRBV15 and TRBJ2-3, the CDR3 gives the full variable domain: DAMVIQNPRYQVTQFGKPVTLSCSQTLNHNVMYWYQQKSSQAPKLLFHYYDKDFNNEADTPDNFQSRRPNTSFCFLDIRSPGLGDTAMYLCATSRDKTDTQYFGPGTRLTVL.

CDR3 sequence reads: CASQAGNRELFF. The CDR3 DNA sequence: TGTGCCAGCCAAGCGGGGAACCGGGAGCTGTTTTTT. The V and J genes are TRBV27 and TRBJ2-2; 7 bases align to TRBD2. Germline CDR1 MNHEY, CDR2 SMNVEV (reference sequence). V shed 8 bases, J shed 9 bases, and the junction held 6 bases outside the gene matches. The CDR3 totals 12 residues.

The chain is built from TRBV9 and TRBJ2-3, with D perhaps TRBD1 (6 bases). CDR3 length: 13 residues. Trimming cost V 0 bases and J 9 bases, with 11 bases left between them. Germline CDR1 SGDLS, CDR2 YYNGEE. This chain's CDR3 is CASSVEGRGTQYF. The CDR3 DNA is TGTGCCAGCAGCGTAGAGGGCAGGGGAACGCAGTATTTT.

This chain links TRBV19 with TRBJ1-3; TRBD1 matches at 7 bases. V shed 3 bases, J shed 2 bases, and the junction held 4 bases outside the gene matches. Germline CDR1 and CDR2: LNHDA and SQIVND (reference sequence). The CDR3 is made up of 15 amino acids. CDR3 sequence (DNA): TGTGCCAGTAGTATGGGGACAGTGCCTGGAAACACCATATATTTT. This codes for CASSMGTVPGNTIYF.

The CDR3 DNA is TGTGCCAGCAGTCTACAGGGTAATTCACCCCTCCACTTT. It is translated as CASSLQGNSPLHF. This sequence joins TRBV27 and TRBJ1-6, with D possibly being TRBD1 (6 bases). Trimming took 5 bases from V and 6 from J, leaving 8 bases between them. Germline CDR1 reads MNHEY; CDR2 reads SMNVEV (reference sequence). The CDR3 has 13 residues.

The chain recombines TRBV2 with TRBJ2-1; TRBD1 is a possible D gene (6 bases). V lost 6 bases and J lost 5, with 23 bases in between. This CDR3 has 17 residues. The germline V gene encodes CDR1 SNHLY and CDR2 FYNNEI. The CDR3 DNA reads as TGTGCCAGCAGGGTCCACCGGGACAACCCATCCGACAATGAGCAGTTCTTC. Its translation: CASRVHRDNPSDNEQFF.

This chain connects TRBV30 to TRBJ2-3, with D possibly being TRBD2 (6 bases). Germline CDR1 is GTSNPN and CDR2 is SVGIG (reference sequence). The CDR3 consists of 14 residues. The V gene lost 4 bases and the J gene lost 0 bases, with 11 bases spanning the gap. The CDR3 spells CAWTLAASTDTQYF. The DNA for the CDR3 is TGTGCCTGGACCTTAGCGGCTAGCACAGATACGCAGTATTTT.

V is TRBV6-2 or TRBV6-3 and J is TRBJ1-5; no definite D call. Germline CDR1 MNHEY, CDR2 SVGEGT. This CDR3 spans 15 amino acids. Trimming took off 2 bases at V and 6 bases at J, with 14 bases between the two ends. This CDR3 is CASSYLRGESQPQHF. In DNA, the CDR3 is TGTGCCAGCAGTTACCTCCGGGGAGAAAGTCAGCCCCAGCATTTT.

This clone has a single count. The chain is built from TRBV7-9 and TRBJ2-5; tentative D call: TRBD2 (6 bases). The CDR3 is 15 amino acids. The ends were cut back, 4 bases at V and 2 bases at J, with 14 bases in the middle. The germline gives CDR1 SEHNR, CDR2 FQNEAQ (reference sequence). The CDR3 reads CASSYSNAGQETQYF. CDR3 in DNA: TGTGCCAGCAGCTACTCCAACGCGGGGCAAGAGACCCAGTACTTC.

The V call is TRBV7-9, the J call TRBJ1-6, with D possibly matching TRBD1 (5 bases). V gave up 5 bases and J gave up 12 bases, with 14 bases separating them. CDR3 length equals 13 residues. From germline, CDR1 is SEHNR and CDR2 FQNEAQ (reference sequence). In nucleotides, the CDR3 is TGTGCCAGCAGCGCGGACAAGGGCCAACCCCTCCACTTT. This gives the protein CASSADKGQPLHF.

The chain is built from TRBV5-1 and TRBJ1-1; 7 bases are shared with TRBD1. CDR1 SGHRS and CDR2 YFSETQ come from the germline V gene. V was pared by 4 bases and J by 7 bases, with 10 bases of the junction left unmatched. The CDR3 is 14 amino acids. The CDR3 sequence is CASSLGTAEIEAFF. The CDR3 nucleotides read TGCGCCAGCAGCCTCGGGACAGCCGAAATTGAAGCTTTCTTT.

The chain uses TRBV7-7 and TRBJ2-3; weak D call: TRBD2 (7 bases). V lost 5 bases to trimming and J lost 5 bases, with 17 bases between them. Looked up from germline, CDR1 is SSHAT and CDR2 is FNYEAQ (reference sequence). The CDR3 is 15 residues long. The CDR3: CASSPGLGGGDTQYF. CDR3 DNA: TGTGCCAGCAGCCCAGGACTAGGGGGAGGAGATACGCAGTATTTT.

The V gene is TRBV7-9, the J gene TRBJ1-2; the D is unclear. Germline CDR1 SEHNR, CDR2 FQNEAQ (reference sequence). V lost 1 base, J lost 6 bases, and 15 bases lay in between. This CDR3 comprises 15 residues. The CDR3 here is CASSLGGVASDGYTF. In DNA form, the CDR3 reads TGTGCCAGCAGCTTAGGGGGAGTGGCGTCGGATGGCTACACCTTC.

This clone turned up a few times. Other DNA sequences in this sample translate to the same CDR3. The V call is TRBV12-3 or TRBV12-4, the J call TRBJ1-1; D unclear. The CDR3 is 13 amino acids. Trimming stripped 3 bases from V and 1 base from J, with 6 bases between. This chain's CDR3 is CASSFAGNTEAFF. DNA for the CDR3: TGTGCCAGCAGTTTTGCAGGGAACACTGAAGCTTTCTTT.